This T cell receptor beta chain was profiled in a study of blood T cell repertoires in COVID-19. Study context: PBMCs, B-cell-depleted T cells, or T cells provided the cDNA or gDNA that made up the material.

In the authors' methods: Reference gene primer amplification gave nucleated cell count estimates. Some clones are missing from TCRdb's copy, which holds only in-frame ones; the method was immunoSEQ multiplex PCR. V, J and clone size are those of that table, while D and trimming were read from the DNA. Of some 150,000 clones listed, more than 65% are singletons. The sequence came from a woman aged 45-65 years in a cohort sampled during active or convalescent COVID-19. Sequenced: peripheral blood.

The CDR3 region is CSDRSAAGYTF. In DNA form, the CDR3 reads TGCAGTGACCGGTCTGCTGCGGGCTACACCTTC. The J gene is TRBJ1-2, the V gene TRBV20-1; the D is unclear. Trimming removed 7 bases at V and 8 bases at J, with 14 bases between. This CDR3 is 11 amino acids long. The V gene's germline CDR1 is DFQATT and CDR2 SNEGSKA (reference sequence).